This TCR beta chain comes out of a study of blood T cell repertoires in COVID-19. Study in general: The United States, Italy and Spain provided the acute and convalescent COVID-19 samples.

Recovery meant two consecutive negative NP/OP PCR tests, professional clearance, or resolved symptoms. Libraries were prepared by immunoSEQ multiplex PCR; TCRdb keeps only in-frame clonotypes and omits some of them. The sample shows about 260,000 clones, roughly 82% of them seen only once. This CDR3 has 13 amino acids. The V gene lost 6 bases and the J gene lost 2 bases, with 10 bases spanning the gap. As to this clone: Other nucleotide sequences from this sample produce the same CDR3.

The chain couples TRBV12-3 or TRBV12-4 to TRBJ1-2, with D perhaps TRBD1 (5 bases). The sequence came from a woman aged 45 to 65 who had recovered from COVID-19. The sample consisted of PBMCs or T cells enriched from blood (not recorded which). CDR3 sequence (DNA): TGTGCCAGCAGCCCTGACAGAAACTATGGCTACACCTTC. It codes for CASSPDRNYGYTF.